These T cell receptor beta chains were read from a single sample in a study of blood T cell repertoires in COVID-19. TCRdb's table, derived via immunoSEQ multiplex PCR, lists solely in-frame clones and lacks some. The data hold about 90,000 clones, with just under 85% observed a single time. The material sequenced was peripheral blood. The receptors originated from a woman aged 70-85 years with active or convalescent COVID-19. The CDR3 runs from the conserved cysteine through the conserved F or W. The D gene is left open where the match is weak. Some rows have no size entry. The others give once, few or many, or a class for an expanded clone.

d_call clone_size j_call v_call cdr3_nt cdr3_aa
NA once TRBJ1-5 TRBV6-5 TGTGCCAGCCCCTTACCTACAGGTCAGCCCCAGCATTTT CASPLPTGQPQHF
TRBD1 NA TRBJ1-1 TRBV7-9 TGTGCCAGCAGTTCGACAGGGGGGAACACTGAAGCTTTCTTT CASSSTGGNTEAFF
NA once TRBJ1-4 TRBV2 TGTGCCAGCAGTGGATCCCTAGCAGGCGAAAAACTGTTTTTT CASSGSLAGEKLFF
TRBD1 few TRBJ1-2 TRBV3-1/TRBV3-2 TGTGCCAGCAGCCGGTCCTTACAGGGGCCCAACTATGGCTACACCTTC CASSRSLQGPNYGYTF
NA NA TRBJ2-1 TRBV6-1 TGTGCCAGCAGTGAAGGCAGGGTCTACAATGAGCAGTTCTTC CASSEGRVYNEQFF
TRBD1 NA TRBJ1-1 TRBV5-1 TGCGCCAGCAGCTCGACAGGGGTTGGGATGAACACTGAAGCTTTCTTT CASSSTGVGMNTEAFF
TRBD2 NA TRBJ2-1 TRBV7-2 TGTGCCAGCAGCTTAGTCGGGACTAGCGGGGGGAATGAGCAGTTCTTC CASSLVGTSGGNEQFF
TRBD1 NA TRBJ1-4 TRBV13 TGTGCCAGCAGCCTATCAGGCCGGAAGGGGGCTCAGGAAAAACTGTTTTTT CASSLSGRKGAQEKLFF
TRBD2 few TRBJ2-1 TRBV19 TGTGCCAGTAGTACCCTAGCGGGGGCCCAGCAGTTCTTC CASSTLAGAQQFF
NA few TRBJ2-1 TRBV11-2 TGTGCCAGCAGCTTCTCTCTTTACAATGAGCAGTTCTTC CASSFSLYNEQFF
NA NA TRBJ2-3 TRBV5-1 TGCGCCAGCCGATTAAACGCAGGGGCCACAGATACGCAGTATTTT CASRLNAGATDTQYF
TRBD1 NA TRBJ1-1 TRBV5-5 TGTGCCAGCAGCTTGCAGGGACAGGGGAACACTGAAGCTTTCTTT CASSLQGQGNTEAFF
NA few TRBJ1-6 TRBV28 TGTGCCAGCAGTTTGGGCTTGTCACCCCTCCACTTT CASSLGLSPLHF
TRBD1 NA TRBJ1-5 TRBV23-1 TGCGCCAGCAGTCGAAACAGGGGGCACTTCGGCAATCAGCCCCAGCATTTT CASSRNRGHFGNQPQHF
TRBD1 once TRBJ1-1 TRBV11-2 TGTGCCAGCAGCTCACCGGGACAGGGTTTCACTGAAGCTTTCTTT CASSSPGQGFTEAFF
NA once TRBJ1-4 TRBV21-1 TGTGCCAGCAGACCCCGAAGCGCTAAGGGGGACAGGCGAAAAACTGTTTTT CASRPRSAKGDRRKTVF
NA NA TRBJ2-1 TRBV24-1 TGTGCCACCGGCGGGACAGTCTACAATGAGCAGTTCTTC CATGGTVYNEQFF
TRBD1 NA TRBJ1-2 TRBV19 TGTGCCAGTAGTATTTCCGACAGGGGGCTAGGAGGCTACACCTTC CASSISDRGLGGYTF
NA once TRBJ1-4 TRBV19 TGTGCCAGTAGTAACAGGGCCGTCACTAATGAAAAACTGTTTTTT CASSNRAVTNEKLFF
TRBD1 NA TRBJ2-2 TRBV10-3 TGTGCCATCAGTGAGTCGACAGGGCCGCGGACCGGGGAGCTGTTTTTT CAISESTGPRTGELFF
TRBD1 NA TRBJ1-1 TRBV4-2 TGTGCCAGCAGCCAGTCCACAGGGGAAACTGAAGCTTTCTTT CASSQSTGETEAFF
NA few TRBJ2-2 TRBV5-4 TGTGCCAGCAGCTTGGAGGGAGCTGTCCTTCCCGGGGAGCTGTTTTTT CASSLEGAVLPGELFF
NA few TRBJ1-1 TRBV5-5 TGTGCCAGCAGCCCGCAGGGTATGAACACTGAAGCTTTCTTT CASSPQGMNTEAFF
NA NA TRBJ2-2 TRBV7-7 TGTGCCAGCAGTTTAACAGGGACCGGGGAGCTGTTTTTT CASSLTGTGELFF
NA NA TRBJ1-1 TRBV5-6 TGTGCCAGCAGCTCACAAGAACTACAGGGGAACACTGAAGCTTTCTTT CASSSQELQGNTEAFF
NA NA TRBJ2-1 TRBV28 TGTGCCAGCAGTTTGAGGCAGTCCGAGCAGTTCTTC CASSLRQSEQFF
NA NA TRBJ2-1 TRBV19 TGTGCCAGTAACCAGGGGTTGGGAGATGAGCAGTTCTTC CASNQGLGDEQFF
NA NA TRBJ2-2 TRBV21-1 TGTGCCAGCAGCCATACTAGCGGGGCGAACACCGGGGAGCTGTTTTTT CASSHTSGANTGELFF
NA few TRBJ2-2 TRBV2 TGTGCCAGCCGAGCTTCAGGGTCGAACACCGGGGAGCTGTTTTTT CASRASGSNTGELFF
TRBD1 NA TRBJ1-4 TRBV7-2 TGTGCCAGCAGCCCTAGACAGGGTGTCGGTGAAAAACTGTTTTTT CASSPRQGVGEKLFF
NA NA TRBJ2-2 TRBV12-1 TGTGCCAGCAGCTTTTCTCGCGGGGGGTACCTAAACACCGGGGAGCTGTTTTTT CASSFSRGGYLNTGELFF
NA few TRBJ1-3 TRBV3-1/TRBV3-2 TGTGCCAGCAGCCAAGATATGGGAAACACCATATATTTT CASSQDMGNTIYF
NA few TRBJ2-7 TRBV21-1 TGTGCCAGCCCCAGGGACAGGGGGCCGAGCTCCTACGAGCAGTACTTC CASPRDRGPSSYEQYF
NA NA TRBJ2-7 TRBV6-2/TRBV6-3 TGTGCCAGCAGTTACTCGGTGGAGGCCCCCCGGTTCGAGCAGTACTTC CASSYSVEAPRFEQYF
NA NA TRBJ2-7 TRBV20-1 TGCAGTGGGGACACTAATTACGAGCAGTACTTC CSGDTNYEQYF
TRBD1 NA TRBJ2-5 TRBV18 TGTGCCAGCTCATTCGACAGGGAGGAGACCCAGTACTTC CASSFDREETQYF
TRBD1 NA TRBJ1-2 TRBV4-3 TGCGCCAGCAGCCCGAAGGGACAGGGATTGAACTATGGCTACACCTTC CASSPKGQGLNYGYTF
TRBD1 few TRBJ2-7 TRBV28 TGTGCCAGCAGTCTATACAAGACAGGGTCCGCCGAGCAGTACTTC CASSLYKTGSAEQYF
TRBD1 NA TRBJ2-3 TRBV29-1 TGCAGCGTAGACAGGGTTGTGGGAGATACGCAGTATTTT CSVDRVVGDTQYF
TRBD1 NA TRBJ1-2 TRBV28 TGTGCCAGCGATATCCAGGGGGATGGCTATGGCTACACCTTC CASDIQGDGYGYTF
TRBD2 few TRBJ2-7 TRBV3-1/TRBV3-2 TGTGCCAGCAGCCATAACCTAGCGGGGAGCTCCTACGAGCAGTACTTC CASSHNLAGSSYEQYF
NA NA TRBJ1-2 TRBV5-6 TGTGCCAGCAGCTTGACAAGAGGGTTGTCGGGCTACACCTTC CASSLTRGLSGYTF
NA NA TRBJ2-3 TRBV11-2 TGTGCCAGCCGTCAGGGGAATTCAAATACGCAGTATTTT CASRQGNSNTQYF
TRBD1 NA TRBJ1-4 TRBV18 TGTGCCAGCACAGGGGGTATAAATGAAAAACTGTTTTTT CASTGGINEKLFF
NA NA TRBJ2-1 TRBV4-2 TGTGCCAGCAGCCAAGATTTTGGGGCAGGGTACAATGAGCAGTTCTTC CASSQDFGAGYNEQFF
NA NA TRBJ1-5 TRBV19 TGTGCCAGTAGGTTGGGGGGAGTAGGTCAGCCCCAGCATTTT CASRLGGVGQPQHF
NA NA TRBJ1-2 TRBV12-3/TRBV12-4 TGTGCCAGCAGTTTAACAGCCTATGGCTACACCTTC CASSLTAYGYTF
NA few TRBJ1-3 TRBV19 TGTGCCAGTAGTATACGAACGTACAACTCTGGAAACACCATATATTTT CASSIRTYNSGNTIYF
NA NA TRBJ1-4 TRBV5-1 TGCGCCAGCAGCTTGGAGGACTATTCCCGAAAACTGTTTTTT CASSLEDYSRKLFF
TRBD2 NA TRBJ2-5 TRBV2 TGTGCCAGCACGGGAGGGGCTACTCAAGAGACCCAGTACTTC CASTGGATQETQYF
NA NA TRBJ1-2 TRBV6-1 TGTGCCAGCAGTGAAGCGATGAGGAGAGACTATGGCTACACCTTC CASSEAMRRDYGYTF
TRBD1 once TRBJ2-5 TRBV11-2 TGTGCCAGCAGCCCGAGACAGGGGCAAGAGACCCAGTACTTC CASSPRQGQETQYF
NA NA TRBJ2-1 TRBV6-6 TGTGCCAGCAGTCCTAAGACAGTCTCTTACAATGAGCAGTTCTTC CASSPKTVSYNEQFF